This T cell receptor (beta chain) was captured by sequencing in a study of T cell responses to AZD1222 COVID-19 vaccine. Study-wide context: Second-dose groups at about 4 or about 12 weeks were pooled.

Regarding this clone: Its cognate antigen is unknown.

Findings and caveats of the study: White British ancestry dominated among donors, who included more females, and clonal diversity was possibly underestimated.

Assay: immunoSEQ multiplex PCR; the TCRdb copy retains only in-frame clones and omits some. The table includes around 160,000 clones, just over 90% detected once. V dropped 0 bases and J dropped 6; count of bases not matched to a gene: 1. Germline assignment: CDR1 SGDLS and CDR2 YYNGEE. The CDR3 runs 14 residues. The sequence was obtained from an adult in good health. V and J are TRBV9 and TRBJ1-4; TRBD1 aligns across 8 bases. This sample comprised peripheral blood, obtained on day 0 of AZD1222 vaccination. The CDR3 is CASSVGDRYEKLFF. In nucleotides, the CDR3 is TGTGCCAGCAGCGTAGGGGACAGGTATGAAAAACTGTTTTTT.